These 14 T cell receptor beta chains were all obtained from the same sample, sequenced in a study of CD8 T cells in Susac syndrome. Random hexamers were used to reverse transcribe the RNA input (roughly 0.5 to 1 ug). Via MiXCR, TCRdb re-called the immunoSEQ multiplex PCR reads, giving one row per CDR3 protein. The profile shows 210,000 or so distinct CDR3 sequences, over 90% of them singletons. Specimen: CD4+ T cells from PBMCs. All receptors come from a human donor with Susac syndrome.

The chain joins TRBV20-1 to TRBJ1-2, with D possibly TRBD1 on 5 matching bases. Germline V CDR1 and CDR2: DFQATT, SNEGSKA (reference sequence). The CDR3 totals 15 residues. Trimming pared 0 bases from V and 4 bases from J, leaving 15 bases between. The CDR3 DNA is TGCAGTGCTAGAGATAGGCGGACAAGCTTCTATGGCTACACCTTC. Encoded protein: CSARDRRTSFYGYTF.

A remark on this clonotype: At one of its ends the junction is not consistent with the germline gene, which may arise from a read error. The rearrangement joins TRBV30 to TRBJ1-5, with D hard to call. This CDR3 is 12 amino acids long. In germline, CDR1 is GTSNPN, CDR2 SVGIG (reference sequence). DNA of the CDR3: TGTGTCTGGAGTGTCGGGAATCAGCCCCAGCATTTT. Amino acids: CVWSVGNQPQHF.

The rearrangement joins TRBV9 to TRBJ2-1, with 7 bases matching TRBD2. Losses at the gene ends were 4 bases for V and 0 bases for J; bases not matched to a gene: 10. The CDR3 covers 17 residues. CDR1 and CDR2 (germline): SGDLS, YYNGEE. CDR3 nucleotide sequence: TGTGCCAGCAGCCCCACGGGAGGCAGGGACTCCTACAATGAGCAGTTCTTC. Translating gives CASSPTGGRDSYNEQFF.

This chain uses TRBV6-5 with TRBJ1-3; TRBD1 might be the D (6 bases). The V gene's germline CDR1 is MNHEY and CDR2 SVGAGI. Trimming shortened V by 5 bases and J by 4 bases, and 15 bases separated the two germline ends. CDR3 length: 15 amino acids. In DNA form, the CDR3 reads TGTGCCAGCAGTAGAGGGGGGTTCGAGGGAAACACCATATATTTT. Amino acids: CASSRGGFEGNTIYF.

The chain employs TRBV20-1 and TRBJ1-1, with a tentative D call TRBD1 (5 bases). Trimming took off 3 bases at V and 3 bases at J, with 14 bases between the two ends. Germline CDR1 reads DFQATT; CDR2 reads SNEGSKA (reference sequence). The CDR3 is made up of 14 amino acids. DNA of the CDR3: TGCAGTGCTAGCGGGGGAGACAGTCACACTGAAGCTTTCTTT. Translating gives CSASGGDSHTEAFF.

The chain links TRBV18 to TRBJ2-7; 9 nucleotides agree with TRBD1. This CDR3 is built from 16 residues. Germline loops: CDR1 KGHSH, CDR2 LQKENI. J was trimmed by 4 bases and V by 4 bases; bases with no gene match: 11. The CDR3 reads CASSQLRGTGSYEQYF. Here the CDR3 DNA reads TGTGCCAGCTCACAACTCCGCGGGACAGGGTCTTACGAGCAGTACTTC. Full variable domain (remainder filled in from reference TRBV18 and TRBJ2-7): NAGVMQNPRHLVRRRGQEARLRCSPMKGHSHVYWYRQLPEEGLKFMVYLQKENIIDESGMPKERFSAEFPKEGPSILRIQQVVRGDSAAYFCASSQLRGTGSYEQYFGPGTRLTVT.

The chain joins TRBV5-1 to TRBJ1-2; D is unclear. The germline V gene encodes CDR1 SGHRS and CDR2 YFSETQ. This CDR3 spans 15 amino acids. Trimming removed 4 bases from V and 2 bases from J, with 15 bases in between. Written as DNA, the CDR3 is TGCGCCAGCAGCCTGGACGTCGGTGCGAACTATGGCTACACCTTC. Its protein is CASSLDVGANYGYTF.

The chain joins TRBV4-1 to TRBJ2-1; weak D call: TRBD2 (7 bases). Germline CDR1 and CDR2: MGHRA and YSYEKL. The CDR3 loop spans 16 amino acids. Deletions cut 0 bases from V and 12 bases from J, with 21 bases between. CDR3 nucleotide sequence: TGCGCCAGCAGCCAAGATGGGTCGGGGGGCGCAACCAGGCAGTTCTTC. It translates to CASSQDGSGGATRQFF.

V is TRBV5-4 and J is TRBJ1-2, with 9 bases aligning to TRBD1. The junction had 9 bases not matched to a gene; V was cut back by 4 bases and J by 11 bases. The CDR3 length is 13 residues. Germline V gene data show CDR1 as SGHNT and CDR2 as YYREEE (reference sequence). CDR3: CASSPRDRVPYTF. CDR3 in DNA: TGTGCCAGCAGCCCTCGGGACAGGGTCCCTTACACCTTC. The variable domain in full, with the rest retrieved from reference TRBV5-4 and TRBJ1-2, is ETGVTQSPTHLIKTRGQQVTLRCSSQSGHNTVSWYQQALGQGPQFIFQYYREEENGRGNFPPRFSGLQFPNYSSELNVNALELDDSALYLCASSPRDRVPYTFGSGTRLTVV.

This clonotype appeared a single time. The chain uses TRBV30 and TRBJ1-1, with D possibly matching TRBD1 (6 bases). Germline-derived CDR1 and CDR2 are GTSNPN and SVGIG (reference sequence). CDR3 length equals 12 residues. The CDR3 DNA follows: TGTGCTGGGGGCCCAGGTGCCACTGAAGCTTTCTTT. Its translation is CAGGPGATEAFF.

The rearrangement links TRBV28 to TRBJ1-2; 7 bases fit TRBD1. The V gene's germline CDR1 is MDHEN and CDR2 SYDVKM. Trimming took 4 bases from V and 2 from J; bases not matched to a gene: 4. The CDR3 loop spans 14 amino acids. The CDR3, as DNA: TGTGCCAGCAGTTCCGGGACAGAAAACTATGGCTACACCTTC. Its protein product is CASSSGTENYGYTF.

This chain joins TRBV12-3 or TRBV12-4 and TRBJ1-2; TRBD1 aligns across 9 bases. V was clipped by 5 bases and J by 7 bases; unmatched bases: 5. The CDR3 sequence is 13 residues long. For the CDR3, the DNA is TGTGCCAGCAGTCCCCGGGACAGGGCTGGCTACACCTTC. This encodes CASSPRDRAGYTF.

The chain is built from TRBV5-1 and TRBJ2-1; D is possibly TRBD2 (5 bases). The CDR3 sequence is 16 residues long. Germline values: CDR1 SGHRS, CDR2 YFSETQ. Trimming took off 0 bases at V and 9 bases at J, with 19 bases between the two ends. The CDR3 DNA reads as TGCGCCAGCAGCTTGGCCGGTGTTCTAGCCGGATCTGAGCAGTTCTTC. Amino acid sequence: CASSLAGVLAGSEQFF.

The V call is TRBV12-3 or TRBV12-4, the J call TRBJ2-3; 9 bases fit TRBD2. The junction had 9 bases not matched to a gene; V was cut back by 3 bases and J by 2 bases. The CDR3 contains 17 residues. The CDR3 sequence: CASSFDSGGGDTDTQYF. The CDR3 bases are TGTGCCAGCAGTTTTGATAGTGGCGGGGGGGACACAGATACGCAGTATTTT.